One and the same sample provided the 20 T cell receptor beta chains below, sequenced in a study of T cells after yellow fever vaccination. MiXCR was run by TCRdb on the 5' RACE reads, yielding one entry per CDR3 protein. The sample includes about 580,000 distinct CDR3 sequences, roughly a sixth of them seen just once. The sequenced sample was PBMCs, obtained about 5 days after the first yellow fever vaccination. All receptors come from a man aged 18 to 29 who received the YFV17D yellow fever vaccine.

This clonotype was recorded a few times. The V and J genes are TRBV18 and TRBJ2-7, with 9 bases fitting TRBD1. The ends lost 3 bases at V and 7 bases at J; junction bases unmatched: 7. The CDR3 runs to 14 residues. CDR1 is KGHSH and CDR2 is LQKENI in the germline V gene. The CDR3 is CASSPKGQGWEQYV. As DNA, the CDR3 is TGTGCCAGCTCACCTAAGGGACAGGGTTGGGAGCAGTACGTC.

This clonotype was seen a handful of times. This chain uses TRBV7-2 with TRBJ1-2; the match to TRBD1 covers 9 bases. In germline, CDR1 is SGHTA, CDR2 FQGNSA. The CDR3 contains 14 residues. Trimming removed 4 bases from V and 8 bases from J; junction bases left unmatched: 8. The CDR3 is CASSSRTGAEGYTF. The CDR3 DNA sequence: TGTGCCAGCAGCTCTAGGACAGGGGCGGAGGGCTACACCTTC.

CDR3 sequence reads: CASSPGSTNTGELFF. The CDR3 DNA reads as TGCGCCAGCAGCCCCGGATCAACGAACACCGGGGAGCTGTTTTTT. J is TRBJ2-2 and V is TRBV5-1; D gene unclear. The CDR3 loop spans 15 amino acids. Per the germline V gene, CDR1 is SGHRS and CDR2 is YFSETQ. V lost 4 bases and J 0 bases, leaving 10 bases between the germline ends.

This clonotype was detected only a few times. This chain links TRBV7-2 with TRBJ2-3, with 8 bases aligning to TRBD2. The CDR3 sequence is 16 residues long. The V gene end was trimmed by 1 base and the J gene end by 0 bases; junction bases not matched to a gene: 3. CDR1 and CDR2 (germline): SGHTA, FQGNSA. CDR3 DNA: TGTGCCAGCAGCTTAGTCGGGGGGGGTAGCACAGATACGCAGTATTTT. Translated: CASSLVGGGSTDTQYF.

The chain joins TRBV4-1 to TRBJ2-7; TRBD1 matches 8 bases. This CDR3 contains 15 residues. J was trimmed by 3 bases and V by 1 base; bases with no gene match: 5. Looked up from germline, CDR1 is MGHRA and CDR2 is YSYEKL. The CDR3 bases are TGCGCCAGCAGCCAAGTTCCGGACAGGGTCTACGAGCAGTACGTC. This codes for CASSQVPDRVYEQYV.

V usage is TRBV7-2 and J usage is TRBJ2-5; D is ambiguous. With 4 bases removed from V and 4 bases from J, the gap between germline ends came to 10 bases. The CDR3 length is 13 residues. CDR1 and CDR2 (germline): SGHTA, FQGNSA. Here the CDR3 DNA reads TGTGCCAGCAGCTCCGCCTGGGGAGAGACCCAGTACTTC. It yields the protein CASSSAWGETQYF. Combining the CDR3 with reference TRBV7-2 and TRBJ2-5 gives the whole variable domain GAGVSQSPSNKVTEKGKDVELRCDPISGHTALYWYRQSLGQGLEFLIYFQGNSAPDKSGLPSDRFSAERTGGSVSTLTIQRTQQEDSAVYLCASSSAWGETQYFGPGTRLLVL.

The gene calls are TRBV7-9 and TRBJ1-2; D is uncertain. The germline V gene encodes CDR1 SEHNR and CDR2 FQNEAQ (reference sequence). Trimming cost V 5 bases and J 8 bases, with 21 bases left between them. The CDR3 has 15 residues. CDR3 sequence reads: CASSPTLPVEDGYTF. The CDR3 DNA is TGTGCCAGCAGCCCCACTCTCCCCGTTGAAGACGGCTACACCTTC.

The gene calls are TRBV4-2 and TRBJ2-3; TRBD1 matches at 8 bases. Germline lookup yields CDR1 LGHNA and CDR2 YNFKEQ. This CDR3 comprises 15 residues. V was clipped by 2 bases and J by 5 bases; unmatched bases: 6. This CDR3 is CASSQHPDREDTQYF. CDR3 sequence (DNA): TGTGCCAGCAGCCAACATCCGGACAGGGAAGATACGCAGTATTTT.

V and J are TRBV6-5 and TRBJ2-5; tentatively, D is TRBD1 (5 bases). The CDR3 has 12 amino acids. Trimming removed 2 bases at V and 5 bases at J, with 6 bases between. Germline lookup yields CDR1 MNHEY and CDR2 SVGAGI. The DNA of the CDR3 is TGTGCCAGCAGTTACAAGGGGGAGACCCAGTACTTC. Its translation is CASSYKGETQYF.

This clonotype was recorded a few times. The chain joins TRBV18 to TRBJ1-2; 9 nucleotides agree with TRBD1. The CDR3 consists of 15 residues. The germline CDR1 and CDR2 sequences are KGHSH and LQKENI. The junction had 5 bases not matched to a gene; V was cut back by 4 bases and J by 2 bases. CDR3 residues: CASSRDRGTNYGYTF. CDR3 coding DNA: TGTGCCAGCTCACGAGACAGGGGGACAAACTATGGCTACACCTTC.

This clonotype was seen repeatedly, ten times or more. The chain has TRBV5-1 and TRBJ2-5; 10 nucleotides align to TRBD2. Trimming at V came to 0 bases and at J to 3 bases, leaving 11 bases not matched to a gene. The CDR3 loop spans 18 amino acids. Germline V CDR1 and CDR2: SGHRS, YFSETQ. The CDR3 sequence is CASSLVLVTSGSEETQYF. CDR3 coding DNA: TGCGCCAGCAGCTTGGTACTCGTGACTAGCGGGTCTGAAGAGACCCAGTACTTC.

V and J are TRBV29-1 and TRBJ2-1, with D possibly TRBD1 on 5 matching bases. Looked up from germline, CDR1 is SQVTM and CDR2 is ANQGSEA. The CDR3 is made up of 15 amino acids. Trimming left V 3 bases short and J 7 bases short, with 19 bases between. This CDR3 reads CSVDTLAGSGNEQFF. In DNA, the CDR3 is TGCAGCGTTGATACGTTGGCAGGGTCAGGGAATGAGCAGTTCTTC.

The V gene is TRBV5-4, the J gene TRBJ1-1, with D unclear. The length of the CDR3 is 13 residues. Trimming stripped 0 bases from V and 7 bases from J, with 10 bases between. CDR1 and CDR2 (germline): SGHNT, YYREEE (reference sequence). CDR3 amino acids: CASSLVTSREAFF. The CDR3 DNA sequence: TGTGCCAGCAGCTTGGTGACGAGCCGTGAAGCTTTCTTT.

The CDR3 here is CASSQEPTTGVGDEQFF. In DNA form, the CDR3 reads TGCGCCAGCAGCCAAGAACCAACCACAGGGGTAGGAGATGAGCAGTTCTTC. The V gene is TRBV4-1, the J gene TRBJ2-1, with 7 bases identical to TRBD1. The CDR3 is 17 residues long. J lost 8 bases, V lost 0 bases, and 13 bases had no gene match. The germline V gene encodes CDR1 MGHRA and CDR2 YSYEKL.

V gene TRBV7-2 combines with J gene TRBJ1-1; unclear D gene. CDR3 length equals 14 residues. Trimming took 3 bases from V and 2 from J, leaving 10 bases between them. Germline loops: CDR1 SGHTA, CDR2 FQGNSA. CDR3 bases: TGTGCCAGCAGCTTTAGCCATCTTAACACTGAAGCTTTCTTT. Protein: CASSFSHLNTEAFF.

This clonotype was recorded only once. The V gene is TRBV7-6, the J gene TRBJ2-3; 11 nucleotides line up with TRBD1. Germline CDR1 SGHVS, CDR2 FNYEAQ. V lost 11 bases to trimming and J lost 6 bases; unmatched junction nucleotides: 10. This CDR3 has 14 residues. The CDR3 spells CAGCWGDRGDTQYF. The CDR3 nucleotides are TGTGCCGGATGCTGGGGGGACAGGGGGGATACGCAGTATTTT.

DNA of the CDR3: TGTGCCAGCAGAAAACCAGGGGCCGATACGAACACTGAAGCTTTCTTT. Protein product: CASRKPGADTNTEAFF. The rearrangement uses TRBV7-9 and TRBJ1-1; D may be TRBD1 (6 bases). Trimming left V 6 bases short and J 1 base short, with 18 bases between. CDR3 length: 16 residues. Germline CDR1 is SEHNR and CDR2 is FQNEAQ (reference sequence).

This clonotype came up many times. This chain uses TRBV7-9 with TRBJ1-2; 8 bases map to TRBD1. CDR3 length: 14 residues. The V gene's germline CDR1 is SEHNR and CDR2 FQNEAQ (reference sequence). V lost 5 bases and J lost 3; bases outside the gene matches: 5. For the CDR3, the DNA is TGTGCCAGCAGCCCCGGACAGGGTCACTATGGCTACACCTTC. This translates into CASSPGQGHYGYTF.

This clonotype was observed a few times. This chain joins TRBV11-2 and TRBJ2-1; 11 bases match TRBD1. J gave up 7 bases and V 5 bases, and 10 bases lay outside the gene matches. The CDR3 is made up of 16 amino acids. Looked up from germline, CDR1 is SGHAT and CDR2 is FQNNGV. The CDR3 loop is CASSNLWDRGKNEQFF. The CDR3 DNA reads TGTGCCAGCAGCAACTTGTGGGACAGGGGGAAAAATGAGCAGTTCTTC.

This clonotype appeared many times. The V gene is TRBV11-1, the J gene TRBJ2-3; 8 bases are shared with TRBD2. Germline V lookup: CDR1 SGHAT, CDR2 FQDESV (reference sequence). Trimming at V came to 4 bases and at J to 0 bases, leaving 15 bases not matched to a gene. This CDR3 is built from 19 residues. CDR3 in amino acids: CASSYLTMLAGTSTDTQYF. DNA of the CDR3: TGTGCCAGCAGCTACCTGACTATGCTAGCGGGTACTAGCACAGATACGCAGTATTTT.